This passage covers 32 T cell receptor beta chains from one sample sequenced in a study of T cells after somatic rescue of genetic block. Assay used: immunoSEQ multiplex PCR; TCRdb lists only in-frame clones, some missing. This sample has about 88,000 clones, with about nine tenths found just once. Sequencing was done on a sample of peripheral blood mononuclear cells (PBMCs). The receptors come from a woman under 30.

The chain is built from TRBV2 and TRBJ2-3, with TRBD1 matching over 10 bases. CDR1 is SNHLY, CDR2 FYNNEI, per germline. CDR3 size: 15 residues. The junction had 5 bases not matched to a gene; V was cut back by 4 bases and J by 4 bases. This CDR3 reads CASSALGQGADTQYF. Here the CDR3 DNA reads TGTGCCAGCAGTGCCCTAGGACAGGGGGCAGATACGCAGTATTTT.

Regarding this clone: A junction end diverges from the germline sequence, so it may reflect a read error. The V call is TRBV28, the J call TRBJ2-1, with 10 bases aligning to TRBD1. The CDR3 is made up of 15 amino acids. CDR1 and CDR2 (germline): MDHEN, SYDVKM. The CDR3 coding sequence is TGTGCCAGCAGTAAAAGGACAGGGGGATCGGGGCGAGCCATCTTC. Translated, it gives CASSKRTGGSGRAIF.

The chain employs TRBV27 and TRBJ2-3, with D maybe TRBD2 (6 bases). Germline CDR1 MNHEY, CDR2 SMNVEV (reference sequence). The CDR3 is 18 residues long. V lost 1 base to trimming and J lost 4 bases, with 21 bases between them. CDR3 coding DNA: TGTGCCAGCAGTTTATACCCCACCGGACTATACCCGCCAGATACGCAGTATTTT. It codes for CASSLYPTGLYPPDTQYF.

This sequence joins TRBV2 and TRBJ2-3, with D tentatively TRBD1 or TRBD2 (6 bases each). V was trimmed by 2 bases and J by 8 bases, leaving 23 bases between them. Per the germline V gene, CDR1 is SNHLY and CDR2 is FYNNEI. This CDR3 has 17 residues. This CDR3 is CASSELWRTTLRGTQYF. In nucleotides, the CDR3 is TGTGCCAGCAGTGAATTGTGGAGGACTACTCTCAGGGGTACGCAGTATTTT. Full variable domain (rest looked up from reference TRBV2 and TRBJ2-3): EPEVTQTPSHQVTQMGQEVILRCVPISNHLYFYWYRQILGQKVEFLVSFYNNEISEKSEIFDDQFSVERPDGSNFTLKIRSTKLEDSAMYFCASSELWRTTLRGTQYFGPGTRLTVL.

The V and J genes are TRBV28 and TRBJ2-3; D remains unclear. The germline CDR1 and CDR2 sequences are MDHEN and SYDVKM. The CDR3 spans 13 residues. V lost 1 base, J lost 5 bases, and 7 bases lay in between. CDR3 DNA: TGTGCCAGCAGTTTATCCCGAGAAGATACGCAGTATTTT. Protein sequence: CASSLSREDTQYF.

The gene calls are TRBV6-5 and TRBJ1-4; D gene uncertain. Between the trimmed V and J ends, which lost 0 bases and 5 bases, there was a span of 10 bases. Germline-derived CDR1 and CDR2 are MNHEY and SVGAGI. The CDR3 length is 15 residues. DNA for the CDR3: TGTGCCAGCAGTTACTCGTCCGGGGTAAATGAAAAACTGTTTTTT. As protein: CASSYSSGVNEKLFF.

The rearrangement joins TRBV18 to TRBJ1-1, with TRBD1 matching over 11 bases. The CDR3 has 16 residues. V dropped 4 bases and J dropped 3; count of bases not matched to a gene: 7. Germline V gene data show CDR1 as KGHSH and CDR2 as LQKENI. Here the CDR3 reads CASSQGTGGWDTEAFF. CDR3 nucleotide sequence: TGTGCCAGCTCACAAGGGACAGGGGGTTGGGACACTGAAGCTTTCTTT.

The V call is TRBV6-5, the J call TRBJ1-5; D possibly corresponds to TRBD1 (5 bases). CDR1 and CDR2 (germline): MNHEY, SVGAGI. Between the trimmed V and J ends, which lost 5 bases and 5 bases, there was a span of 13 bases. The CDR3 is 14 residues long. In DNA, the CDR3 is TGTGCCAGCAGTCTTCAGGGAAGTGATCAGCCCCAGCATTTT. Its translation is CASSLQGSDQPQHF.

The chain uses TRBV7-8 and TRBJ1-1; D is ambiguous. CDR3 length equals 13 residues. Trimming stripped 1 base from V and 6 bases from J, with 9 bases between. The germline CDR1 and CDR2 sequences are SGHVS and FQNEAQ. CDR3 coding DNA: TGTGCCAGCAGCTTAGTCGGGGTACCTGAAGCTTTCTTT. This encodes CASSLVGVPEAFF.

This rearrangement joins TRBV19 to TRBJ2-7; D call uncertain. Looked up from germline, CDR1 is LNHDA and CDR2 is SQIVND (reference sequence). The CDR3 is 17 amino acids. The ends were cut back, 3 bases at V and 6 bases at J, with 24 bases in the middle. The CDR3 here is CASSIAAAAWVPAEQYF. The CDR3 bases are TGTGCCAGTAGTATCGCGGCAGCCGCGTGGGTACCGGCCGAGCAGTACTTC.

On this clone: One end of the junction is discordant with germline, which a read error may explain. The genes are TRBV7-7 and TRBJ2-5; 11 bases are shared with TRBD2. Germline values: CDR1 SSHAT, CDR2 FNYEAQ (reference sequence). This CDR3 spans 18 amino acids. In DNA, the CDR3 is TGTGCTAGCAGCCCGACTAGCGGGGAGACGACTTACCAAGAGACCCAGTACTTC. Amino acids: CASSPTSGETTYQETQYF. Filled out from reference TRBV7-7 and TRBJ2-5, the complete variable domain reads GAGVSQSPRYKVTKRGQDVTLRCDPISSHATLYWYQQALGQGPEFLTYFNYEAQPDKSGLPSDRFSAERPEGSISTLTIQRTEQRDSAMYRCASSPTSGETTYQETQYFGPGTRLLVL.

The chain recombines TRBV4-1 with TRBJ1-4; the D gene is possibly TRBD1 (5 bases). The CDR3 consists of 17 residues. Germline-derived CDR1 and CDR2 are MGHRA and YSYEKL. Trimming cost V 0 bases and J 6 bases, with 17 bases left between them. CDR3 nucleotides: TGCGCCAGCAGCCAAGATAAGTCGCAGGGTGATTATGAAAAACTGTTTTTT. Amino acids: CASSQDKSQGDYEKLFF.

The sample holds one count of this clone. The gene calls are TRBV7-6 and TRBJ1-5; D is undetermined. Trimming left V 5 bases short and J 4 bases short, with 18 bases between. CDR1 SGHVS and CDR2 FNYEAQ come from the germline V gene. There are 16 residues in the CDR3. This chain's CDR3 is CASSPHGGRDNQPQHF. The CDR3 bases are TGTGCCAGCAGCCCCCACGGAGGAAGGGATAATCAGCCCCAGCATTTT.

The table lists this clone with a count of one. The V call is TRBV7-2, the J call TRBJ2-7; perhaps TRBD2 as D (5 bases). This CDR3 is built from 12 residues. Between the trimmed V and J ends, which lost 5 bases and 4 bases, there was a span of 9 bases. Germline assignment: CDR1 SGHTA and CDR2 FQGNSA. DNA of the CDR3: TGTGCCAGCAGCCTAACTAGGTACGAGCAGTACTTC. Translation: CASSLTRYEQYF.

The chain couples TRBV11-3 to TRBJ2-1; tentatively, D is TRBD2 (7 bases). The V end was cut by 5 bases, the J end by 3 bases, with 14 bases between. The CDR3 covers 15 residues. CDR1 and CDR2 from the germline V gene are SGHNT and YENEEA. The CDR3 reads CASSPAGAHYNEQFF. CDR3 nucleotide sequence: TGTGCCAGCAGCCCCGCGGGGGCCCACTACAATGAGCAGTTCTTC.

The V gene is TRBV18, the J gene TRBJ1-2, with D tentatively TRBD1 (5 bases). CDR3 size: 15 residues. Germline V gene sequence: CDR1 KGHSH, CDR2 LQKENI. V dropped 4 bases and J dropped 2 bases, with 14 bases sitting between them. The CDR3 bases are TGTGCCAGCTCACGGGACGAAGGACGAAACTATGGCTACACCTTC. It codes for CASSRDEGRNYGYTF. Together with reference TRBV18 and TRBJ1-2, the CDR3 gives the full variable domain: NAGVMQNPRHLVRRRGQEARLRCSPMKGHSHVYWYRQLPEEGLKFMVYLQKENIIDESGMPKERFSAEFPKEGPSILRIQQVVRGDSAAYFCASSRDEGRNYGYTFGSGTRLTVV.

The chain carries TRBV5-1 and TRBJ2-3; D is possibly TRBD1 (5 bases). The CDR3 is 14 residues long. Germline V gene sequence: CDR1 SGHRS, CDR2 YFSETQ. V was clipped by 6 bases and J by 0 bases, with 11 bases between them. For the CDR3, the DNA is TGCGCCAGCAAAGCCGACAGTAGCACAGATACGCAGTATTTT. Protein product: CASKADSSTDTQYF.

This sequence joins TRBV5-8 and TRBJ2-7; the D is unclear. This CDR3 has 14 amino acids. Trimming removed 1 base from V and 3 bases from J, with 11 bases in between. The germline V gene encodes CDR1 SGHTS and CDR2 YDEGEE. CDR3 amino acids: CASSLRSSLYEQYF. For the CDR3, the DNA is TGTGCCAGCAGCTTGAGGAGCAGCCTCTACGAGCAGTACTTC.

Judged by abundance, this clone is medium-sized. This chain uses TRBV4-1 with TRBJ2-2; the match to TRBD1 covers 7 bases. The CDR3 is 16 residues long. V trimming: 4 bases; J trimming: 2 bases; junction bases outside the gene matches: 7. Germline V gene lookup returns CDR1 MGHRA and CDR2 YSYEKL. CDR3: CASSPGQDINTGELFF. The CDR3 DNA reads TGCGCCAGCAGCCCTGGACAGGACATAAACACCGGGGAGCTGTTTTTT.

In nucleotides, the CDR3 is TGTGCCAGCAGTTCTCAGGGGCATGAGCAGTTCTTC. Encoded protein: CASSSQGHEQFF. J is TRBJ2-1 and V is TRBV11-3; tentative D call: TRBD1 (6 bases). Trimming removed 6 bases at V and 8 bases at J, with 11 bases between. There are 12 residues in the CDR3. Germline CDR1 reads SGHNT; CDR2 reads YENEEA. Complete variable domain (other parts from reference TRBV11-3 and TRBJ2-1): EAGVVQSPRYKIIEKKQPVAFWCNPISGHNTLYWYLQNLGQGPELLIRYENEEAVDDSQLPKDRFSAERLKGVDSTLKIQPAELGDSAVYLCASSSQGHEQFFGPGTRLTVL.

In this sample, this clone turned up once. This chain connects TRBV30 to TRBJ2-7; no firm D call. V lost 3 bases to trimming and J lost 5 bases, with 11 bases between them. Germline V gene lookup returns CDR1 GTSNPN and CDR2 SVGIG (reference sequence). The CDR3 consists of 12 residues. CDR3 sequence (DNA): TGTGCCTGGAGCCACCCTAGGGACGAGCAGTACTTC. It encodes CAWSHPRDEQYF.

This clone has a single count. The V call is TRBV5-1, the J call TRBJ1-2; no definite D call. CDR1 is SGHRS, CDR2 YFSETQ, per germline. The CDR3 has 13 amino acids. The V end lost 2 bases, the J end lost 2 bases, and 7 bases lay between the germline ends. The CDR3: CASSLKENYGYTF. In DNA form, the CDR3 reads TGCGCCAGCAGCTTAAAGGAAAACTATGGCTACACCTTC.

The chain recombines TRBV2 with TRBJ2-1; D gene uncertain. Trimming shortened V by 4 bases and J by 6 bases, and 16 bases separated the two germline ends. Germline CDR1 reads SNHLY; CDR2 reads FYNNEI. There are 15 residues in the CDR3. The CDR3 DNA reads as TGTGCCAGCAGTGTCCTTACTACCGCCGGCAATGAGCAGTTCTTC. As protein: CASSVLTTAGNEQFF.

The V gene is TRBV27, the J gene TRBJ2-7; 7 nucleotides align to TRBD2. In germline, CDR1 is MNHEY, CDR2 SMNVEV (reference sequence). This CDR3 has 14 amino acids. V shed 7 bases and J 0 bases; nucleotides not matched to a gene: 6. CDR3 region: CASTNKRGSYEQYF. DNA for the CDR3: TGTGCCAGCACCAACAAGCGGGGCTCCTACGAGCAGTACTTC.

V and J are TRBV9 and TRBJ2-2; no clear D. Germline CDR1 and CDR2: SGDLS and YYNGEE. V was clipped by 0 bases and J by 1 base, with 4 bases between them. The length of the CDR3 is 14 residues. CDR3 DNA sequence: TGTGCCAGCAGCGTAGGACAGAACACCGGGGAGCTGTTTTTT. Protein product: CASSVGQNTGELFF.

The chain is built from TRBV5-1 and TRBJ2-1; 7 positions match TRBD2. Trimming removed 7 bases from V and 5 bases from J; junction bases left unmatched: 9. CDR1 and CDR2 from the germline V gene are SGHRS and YFSETQ. The CDR3 totals 14 residues. CDR3 sequence: CASFRGGTDNEQFF. CDR3 DNA: TGCGCCAGCTTTCGGGGAGGGACTGACAATGAGCAGTTCTTC.

The chain recombines TRBV12-5 with TRBJ2-7; D gene uncertain. The germline CDR1 and CDR2 sequences are LGHNT and FRNRAP. The CDR3 is made up of 16 amino acids. The V and J ends lost 5 bases and 0 bases respectively, with 17 bases between them. The CDR3 DNA is TGTGCTAGTGGTCCACCTAAGGGTCTCGGCTCCTACGAGCAGTACTTC. Translation gives CASGPPKGLGSYEQYF.

The V call is TRBV7-9, the J call TRBJ1-2; the D is unclear. V dropped 1 base and J dropped 3 bases, with 6 bases sitting between them. This CDR3 is 13 amino acids long. Germline assignment: CDR1 SEHNR and CDR2 FQNEAQ (reference sequence). The CDR3, as DNA: TGTGCCAGCAGCTTAGACAGAGACTATGGCTACACCTTC. Translation gives CASSLDRDYGYTF.

The J gene is TRBJ2-7, the V gene TRBV7-2; D is uncertain. The CDR3 has 14 residues. Germline loops: CDR1 SGHTA, CDR2 FQGNSA. Trimming left V 3 bases short and J 2 bases short, with 11 bases between. CDR3 in DNA: TGTGCCAGCAGCTTGGGATTGGGGACCTACGAGCAGTACTTC. Encoded protein: CASSLGLGTYEQYF.

The V gene is TRBV6-1, the J gene TRBJ2-5; D is unresolved. The CDR3 length is 14 residues. Looked up from germline, CDR1 is MNHNS and CDR2 is SASEGT. V dropped 0 bases and J dropped 9 bases, with 14 bases sitting between them. The CDR3 here is CASSEAGRTWAQYF. CDR3 sequence (DNA): TGTGCCAGCAGTGAAGCGGGCAGAACATGGGCCCAGTACTTC.

The rearrangement uses TRBV5-1 and TRBJ2-1; D unclear. The CDR3 consists of 15 residues. Germline V gene lookup returns CDR1 SGHRS and CDR2 YFSETQ. V was pared by 2 bases and J by 1 base, with 10 bases between. The CDR3 DNA follows: TGCGCCAGCAGCTTTGATGAGAGGTCCTACAATGAGCAGTTCTTC. As protein: CASSFDERSYNEQFF. Supplemented by reference TRBV5-1 and TRBJ2-1, the full variable domain reads KAGVTQTPRYLIKTRGQQVTLSCSPISGHRSVSWYQQTPGQGLQFLFEYFSETQRNKGNFPGRFSGRQFSNSRSEMNVSTLELGDSALYLCASSFDERSYNEQFFGPGTRLTVL.

The chain recombines TRBV19 with TRBJ2-7; the D call may be TRBD1 or TRBD2 (5 bases each). V dropped 6 bases and J dropped 3 bases, with 15 bases sitting between them. The CDR3 contains 14 residues. Per germline, CDR1 LNHDA and CDR2 SQIVND (reference sequence). The CDR3 DNA is TGTGCCAGTAGCCGGGACGGTCGGATCTACGAGCAGTACTTC. It specifies CASSRDGRIYEQYF.